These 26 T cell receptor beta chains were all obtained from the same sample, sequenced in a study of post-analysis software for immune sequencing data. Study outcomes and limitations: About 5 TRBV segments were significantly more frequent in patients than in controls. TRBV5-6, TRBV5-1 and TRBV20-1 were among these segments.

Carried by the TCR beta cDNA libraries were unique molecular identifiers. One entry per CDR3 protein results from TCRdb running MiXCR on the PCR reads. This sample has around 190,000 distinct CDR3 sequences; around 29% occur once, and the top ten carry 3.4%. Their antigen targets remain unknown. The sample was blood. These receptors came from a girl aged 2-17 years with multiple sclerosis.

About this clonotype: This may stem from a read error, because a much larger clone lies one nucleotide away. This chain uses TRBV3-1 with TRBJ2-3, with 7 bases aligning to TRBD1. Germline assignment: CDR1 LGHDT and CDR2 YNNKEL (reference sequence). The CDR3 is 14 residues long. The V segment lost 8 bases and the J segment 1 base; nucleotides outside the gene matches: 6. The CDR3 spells CASRIDRGTDTQYF. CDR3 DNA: TGTGCCAGCCGCATCGACAGGGGCACAGATACGCAGTATTTT.

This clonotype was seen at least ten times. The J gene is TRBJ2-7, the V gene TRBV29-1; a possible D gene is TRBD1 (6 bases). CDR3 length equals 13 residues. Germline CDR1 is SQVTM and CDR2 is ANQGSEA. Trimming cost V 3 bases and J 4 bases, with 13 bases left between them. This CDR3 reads CSVEGRQGYEQYF. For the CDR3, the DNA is TGCAGCGTTGAGGGTCGGCAGGGGTACGAGCAGTACTTC.

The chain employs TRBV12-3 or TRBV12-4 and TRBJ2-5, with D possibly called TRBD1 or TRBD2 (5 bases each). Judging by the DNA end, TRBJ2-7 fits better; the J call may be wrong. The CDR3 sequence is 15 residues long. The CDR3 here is CASSPGQGRLGEQYF. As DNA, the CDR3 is TGTGCCAGCAGTCCCGGTCAGGGACGCCTCGGCGAGCAGTACTTC.

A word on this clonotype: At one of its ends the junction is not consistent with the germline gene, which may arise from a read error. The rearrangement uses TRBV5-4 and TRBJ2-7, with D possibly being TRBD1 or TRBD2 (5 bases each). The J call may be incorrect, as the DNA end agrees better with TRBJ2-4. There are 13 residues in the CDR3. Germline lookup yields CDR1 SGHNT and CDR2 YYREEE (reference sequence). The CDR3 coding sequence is TGTGCCCGCAGCCCGGGACCCAGAGACATTCAGTACTTC. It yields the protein CARSPGPRDIQYF.

CDR3 sequence (DNA): TGTGCCAGCAGCACCCGGACTAGCGGGGGAACTGGTGAGCAGTTCTTC. This sequence encodes CASSTRTSGGTGEQFF. V gene TRBV7-2 combines with J gene TRBJ2-1; 13 bases are shared with TRBD2. J lost 9 bases, V lost 5 bases, and 10 bases had no gene match. CDR1 is SGHTA and CDR2 is FQGNSA in the germline V gene. The CDR3 spans 16 residues.

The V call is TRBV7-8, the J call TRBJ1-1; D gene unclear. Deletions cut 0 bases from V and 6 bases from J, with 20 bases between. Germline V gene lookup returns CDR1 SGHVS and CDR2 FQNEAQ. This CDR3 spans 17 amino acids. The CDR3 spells CASSLAPRLGSIAEAFF. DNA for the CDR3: TGTGCCAGCAGCTTAGCGCCACGTTTGGGGAGTATCGCTGAAGCTTTCTTT. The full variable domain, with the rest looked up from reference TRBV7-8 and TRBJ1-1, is GAGVSQSPRYKVAKRGQDVALRCDPISGHVSLFWYQQALGQGPEFLTYFQNEAQLDKSGLPSDRFFAERPEGSVSTLKIQRTQQEDSAVYLCASSLAPRLGSIAEAFFGQGTRLTVV.

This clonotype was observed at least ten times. CDR3 loop: CASSSLPGQGEDEQFF. The CDR3 DNA sequence: TGTGCCAGCAGTTCCTTACCGGGACAGGGTGAAGATGAGCAGTTCTTC. This chain links TRBV6-5 with TRBJ2-1, with TRBD1 identical over 9 bases. Germline trimming cut 4 bases from V and 8 bases from J; bases unmatched to any gene: 12. This CDR3 is built from 16 residues. Per germline, CDR1 MNHEY and CDR2 SVGAGI.

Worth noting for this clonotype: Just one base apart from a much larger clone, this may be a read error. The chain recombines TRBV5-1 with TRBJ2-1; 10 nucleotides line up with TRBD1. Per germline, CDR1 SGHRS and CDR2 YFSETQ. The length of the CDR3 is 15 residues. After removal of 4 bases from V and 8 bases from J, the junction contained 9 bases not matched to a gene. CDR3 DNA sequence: TGCGCCAGCAGCGCCCCCGGGACAGGGGATCATGAGCAGTTCTTC. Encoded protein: CASSAPGTGDHEQFF.

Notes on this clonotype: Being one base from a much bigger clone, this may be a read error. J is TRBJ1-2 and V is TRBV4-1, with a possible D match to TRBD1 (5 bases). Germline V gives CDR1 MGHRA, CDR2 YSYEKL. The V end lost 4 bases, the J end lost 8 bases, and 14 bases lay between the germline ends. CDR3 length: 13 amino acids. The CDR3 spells CASSPSKRGGYTF. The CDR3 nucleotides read TGCGCCAGCAGCCCGTCAAAAAGGGGAGGCTACACCTTC.

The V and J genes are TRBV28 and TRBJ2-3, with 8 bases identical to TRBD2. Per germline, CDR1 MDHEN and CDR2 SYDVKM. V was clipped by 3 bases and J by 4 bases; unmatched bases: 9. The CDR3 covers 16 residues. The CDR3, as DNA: TGTGCCAGCAGTTTTCCAAGCGGGAGATCCCCAGATACGCAGTATTTT. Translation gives CASSFPSGRSPDTQYF.

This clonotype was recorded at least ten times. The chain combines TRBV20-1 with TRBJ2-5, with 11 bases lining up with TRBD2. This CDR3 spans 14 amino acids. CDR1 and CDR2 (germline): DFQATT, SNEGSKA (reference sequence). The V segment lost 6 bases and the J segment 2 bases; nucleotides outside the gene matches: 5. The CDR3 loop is CSATGTSGQETQYF. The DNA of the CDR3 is TGCAGTGCAACCGGGACTAGCGGACAAGAGACCCAGTACTTC.

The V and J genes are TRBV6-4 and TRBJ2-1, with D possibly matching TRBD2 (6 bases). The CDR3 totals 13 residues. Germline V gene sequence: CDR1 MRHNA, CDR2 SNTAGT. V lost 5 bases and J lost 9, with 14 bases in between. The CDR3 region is CASSTIRGGEQFF. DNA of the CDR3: TGTGCCAGCAGTACCATTAGGGGAGGTGAGCAGTTCTTC.

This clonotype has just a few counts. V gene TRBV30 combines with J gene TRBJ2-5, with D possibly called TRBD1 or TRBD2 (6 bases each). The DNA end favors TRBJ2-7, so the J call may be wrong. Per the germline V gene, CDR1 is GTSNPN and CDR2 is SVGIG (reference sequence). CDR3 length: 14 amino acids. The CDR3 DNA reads TGTGCCTGGAGTGTAGAGGGGGACTTCCACGAGCAGTACTTC. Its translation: CAWSVEGDFHEQYF.

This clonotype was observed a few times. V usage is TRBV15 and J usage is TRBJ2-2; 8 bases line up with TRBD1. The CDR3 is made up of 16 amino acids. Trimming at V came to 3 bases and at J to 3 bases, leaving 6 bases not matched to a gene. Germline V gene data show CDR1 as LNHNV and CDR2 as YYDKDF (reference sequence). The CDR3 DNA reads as TGTGCCACCAGCAGTGGTAACAGGGGGGACACCGGGGAGCTGTTTTTT. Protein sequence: CATSSGNRGDTGELFF.

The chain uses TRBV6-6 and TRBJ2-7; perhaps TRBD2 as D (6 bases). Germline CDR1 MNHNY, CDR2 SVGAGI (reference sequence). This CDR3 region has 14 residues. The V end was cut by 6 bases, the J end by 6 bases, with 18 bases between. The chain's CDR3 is CASRSGEPLLEQYF. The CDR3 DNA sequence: TGTGCCAGCAGATCGGGGGAACCACTACTCGAGCAGTACTTC.

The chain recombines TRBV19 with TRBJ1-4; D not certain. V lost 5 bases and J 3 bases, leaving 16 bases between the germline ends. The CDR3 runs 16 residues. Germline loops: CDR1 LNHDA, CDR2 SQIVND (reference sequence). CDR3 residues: CASSFDPTVSNEKLFF. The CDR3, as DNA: TGTGCCAGTAGTTTCGACCCGACGGTCTCTAATGAAAAACTGTTTTTT.

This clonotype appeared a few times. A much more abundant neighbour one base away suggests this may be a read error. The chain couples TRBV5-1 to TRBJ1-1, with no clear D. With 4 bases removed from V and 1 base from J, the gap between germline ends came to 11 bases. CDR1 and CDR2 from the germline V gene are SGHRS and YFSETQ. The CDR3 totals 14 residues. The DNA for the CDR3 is TGCGCCAGCAGCCTCGGCGCGGGGAACACTGAAGCTTTCTTT. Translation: CASSLGAGNTEAFF.

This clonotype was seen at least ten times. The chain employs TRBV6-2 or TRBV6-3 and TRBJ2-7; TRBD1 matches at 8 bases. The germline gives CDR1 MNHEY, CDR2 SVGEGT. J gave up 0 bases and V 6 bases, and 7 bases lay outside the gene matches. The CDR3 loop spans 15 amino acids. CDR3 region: CASSQGDRSSYEQYF. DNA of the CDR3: TGTGCCAGCAGCCAAGGGGACAGGAGCTCCTACGAGCAGTACTTC.

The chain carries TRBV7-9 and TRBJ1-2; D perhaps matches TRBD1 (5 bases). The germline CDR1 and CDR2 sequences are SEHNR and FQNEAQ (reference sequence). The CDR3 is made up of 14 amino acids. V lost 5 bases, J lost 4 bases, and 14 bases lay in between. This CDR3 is CASSLIGTIYGYTF. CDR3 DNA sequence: TGTGCCAGCAGCCTGATAGGGACCATCTATGGCTACACCTTC.

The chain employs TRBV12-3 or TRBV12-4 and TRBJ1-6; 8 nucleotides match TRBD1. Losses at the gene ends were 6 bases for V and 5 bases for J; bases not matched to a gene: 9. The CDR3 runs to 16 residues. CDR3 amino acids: CASSIDDRGNNSPLHF. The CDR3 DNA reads TGTGCCAGCAGCATTGACGACAGGGGCAATAATTCACCCCTCCACTTT.

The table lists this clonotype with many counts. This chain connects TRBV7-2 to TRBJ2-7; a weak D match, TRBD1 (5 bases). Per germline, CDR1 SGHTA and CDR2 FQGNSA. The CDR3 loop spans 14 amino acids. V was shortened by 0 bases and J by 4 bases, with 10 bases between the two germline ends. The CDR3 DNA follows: TGTGCCAGCAGCTTAGCGTCAGGGTTGTACGAGCAGTACTTC. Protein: CASSLASGLYEQYF.

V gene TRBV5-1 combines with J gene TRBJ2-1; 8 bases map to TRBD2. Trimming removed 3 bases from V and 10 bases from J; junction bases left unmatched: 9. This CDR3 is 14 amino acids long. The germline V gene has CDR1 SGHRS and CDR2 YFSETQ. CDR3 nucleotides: TGCGCCAGCAGCTCGTCGGGGGGGACCTACGAGCAGTTCTTC. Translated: CASSSSGGTYEQFF.

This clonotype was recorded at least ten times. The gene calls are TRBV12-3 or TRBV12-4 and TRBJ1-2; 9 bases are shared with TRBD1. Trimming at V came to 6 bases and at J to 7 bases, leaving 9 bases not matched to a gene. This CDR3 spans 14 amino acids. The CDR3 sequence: CASRGTGLFGGYTF. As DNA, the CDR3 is TGTGCCAGCAGGGGGACAGGGTTATTTGGTGGCTACACCTTC.

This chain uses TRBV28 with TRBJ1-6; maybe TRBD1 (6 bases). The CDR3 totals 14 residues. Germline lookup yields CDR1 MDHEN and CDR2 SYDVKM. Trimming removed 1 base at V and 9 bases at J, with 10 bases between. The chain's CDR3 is CASSLYRDTSPLHF. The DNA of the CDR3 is TGTGCCAGCAGTTTATACAGGGATACTTCACCCCTCCACTTT.

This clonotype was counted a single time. This chain's CDR3 is CASSLRIGNQPQHF. For the CDR3, the DNA is TGTGCCAGCAGCTTGAGAATTGGGAATCAGCCCCAGCATTTT. The chain recombines TRBV7-2 with TRBJ1-5; no definite D call. Trimming took 3 bases from V and 4 from J, leaving 10 bases between them. Per the germline V gene, CDR1 is SGHTA and CDR2 is FQGNSA. The CDR3 extends over 14 amino acids.

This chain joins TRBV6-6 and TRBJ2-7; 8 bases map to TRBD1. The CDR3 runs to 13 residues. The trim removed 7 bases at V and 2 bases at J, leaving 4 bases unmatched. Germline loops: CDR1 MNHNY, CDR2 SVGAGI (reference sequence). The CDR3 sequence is CASTKGQAYEQYF. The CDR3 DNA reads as TGTGCCAGCACCAAGGGACAGGCCTACGAGCAGTACTTC.